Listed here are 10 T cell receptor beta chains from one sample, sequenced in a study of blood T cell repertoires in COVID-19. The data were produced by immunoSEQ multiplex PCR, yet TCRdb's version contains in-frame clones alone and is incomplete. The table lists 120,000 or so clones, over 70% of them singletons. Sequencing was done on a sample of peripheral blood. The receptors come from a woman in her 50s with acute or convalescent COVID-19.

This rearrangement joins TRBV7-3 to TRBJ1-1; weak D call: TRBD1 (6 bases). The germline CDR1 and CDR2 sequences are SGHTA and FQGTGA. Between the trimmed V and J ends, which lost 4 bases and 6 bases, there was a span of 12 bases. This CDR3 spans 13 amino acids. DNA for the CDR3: TGTGCCAGCAGCTCCACAGGGACCTCTGAAGCTTTCTTT. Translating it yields CASSSTGTSEAFF.

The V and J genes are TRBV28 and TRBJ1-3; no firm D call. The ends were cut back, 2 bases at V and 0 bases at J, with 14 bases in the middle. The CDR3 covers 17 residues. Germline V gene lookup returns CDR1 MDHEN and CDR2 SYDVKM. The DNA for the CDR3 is TGTGCCAGCAGTTTAGAGGTCCAGCCCTACTCTGGAAACACCATATATTTT. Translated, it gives CASSLEVQPYSGNTIYF.

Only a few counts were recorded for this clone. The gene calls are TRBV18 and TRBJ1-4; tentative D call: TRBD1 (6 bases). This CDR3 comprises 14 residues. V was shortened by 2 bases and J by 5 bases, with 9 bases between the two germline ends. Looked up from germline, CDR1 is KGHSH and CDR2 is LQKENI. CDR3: CASSPGQKNEKLFF. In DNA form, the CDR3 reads TGTGCCAGCTCACCAGGACAGAAGAATGAAAAACTGTTTTTT.

Written as DNA, the CDR3 is TGTGCCAGCAGCTTGAGTCTCGGACAGGTCCACAATGAGCAGTTCTTC. Its translation is CASSLSLGQVHNEQFF. V gene TRBV5-8 combines with J gene TRBJ2-1; 7 bases fit TRBD1. The V gene's germline CDR1 is SGHTS and CDR2 YDEGEE. The CDR3 has 16 residues. V gave up 1 base and J gave up 5 bases; unmatched junction bases: 9.

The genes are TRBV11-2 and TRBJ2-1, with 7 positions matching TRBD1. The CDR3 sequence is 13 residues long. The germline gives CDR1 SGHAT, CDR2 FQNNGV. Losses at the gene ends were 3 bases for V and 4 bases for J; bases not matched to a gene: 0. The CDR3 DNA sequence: TGTGCCAGCAGCTTGGACAGGTACAATGAGCAGTTCTTC. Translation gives CASSLDRYNEQFF.

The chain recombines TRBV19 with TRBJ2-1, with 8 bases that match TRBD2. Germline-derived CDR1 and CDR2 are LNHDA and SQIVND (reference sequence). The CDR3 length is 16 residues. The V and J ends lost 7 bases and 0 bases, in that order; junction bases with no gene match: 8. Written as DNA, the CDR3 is TGTGCCAGTACCCCGTTAGCGGGGAGCTCCTACAATGAGCAGTTCTTC. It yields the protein CASTPLAGSSYNEQFF. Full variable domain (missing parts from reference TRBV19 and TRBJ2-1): DGGITQSPKYLFRKEGQNVTLSCEQNLNHDAMYWYRQDPGQGLRLIYYSQIVNDFQKGDIAEGYSVSREKKESFPLTVTSAQKNPTAFYLCASTPLAGSSYNEQFFGPGTRLTVL.

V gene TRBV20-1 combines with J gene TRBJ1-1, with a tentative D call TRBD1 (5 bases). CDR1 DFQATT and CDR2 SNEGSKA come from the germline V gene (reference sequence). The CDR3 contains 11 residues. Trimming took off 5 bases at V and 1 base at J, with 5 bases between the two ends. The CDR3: CSADRNTEAFF. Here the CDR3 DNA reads TGCAGTGCTGACAGGAACACTGAAGCTTTCTTT.

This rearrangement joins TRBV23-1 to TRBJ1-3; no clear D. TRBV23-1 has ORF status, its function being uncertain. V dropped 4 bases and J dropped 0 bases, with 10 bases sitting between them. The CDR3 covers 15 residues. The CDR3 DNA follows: TGCGCCAGCAGTCCCCGACACCTCTCTGGAAACACCATATATTTT. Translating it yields CASSPRHLSGNTIYF.

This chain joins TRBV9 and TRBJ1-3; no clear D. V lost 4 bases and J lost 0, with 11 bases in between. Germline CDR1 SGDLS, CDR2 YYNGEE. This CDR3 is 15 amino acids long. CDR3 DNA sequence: TGTGCCAGCAGCCCACAGTTATACTCTGGAAACACCATATATTTT. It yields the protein CASSPQLYSGNTIYF.

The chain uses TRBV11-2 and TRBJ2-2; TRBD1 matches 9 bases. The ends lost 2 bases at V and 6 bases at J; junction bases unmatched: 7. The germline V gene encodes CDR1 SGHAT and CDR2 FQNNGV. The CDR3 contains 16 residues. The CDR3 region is CASSLSGQGSAGELFF. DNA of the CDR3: TGTGCCAGCAGCTTATCAGGACAGGGGTCGGCCGGGGAGCTGTTTTTT.